The entry below describes one T cell receptor (beta chain). Original processing methods: Reference gene primer amplification gave estimated nucleated cell counts. The repertoire was sequenced with immunoSEQ multiplex PCR; TCRdb's copy has only in-frame clones and lacks some. Clonal size and the V and J genes are those of that table, whereas D and trimming came from the DNA. The sample yields 310,000 or so clones, around 82% seen once. Per the germline V gene, CDR1 is MNHNY and CDR2 is SVGAGI (reference sequence). CDR3 size: 15 residues. The V end was cut by 5 bases, the J end by 5 bases, with 18 bases between. This sample is drawn from a study of blood T cell repertoires in COVID-19. For the study at large: The study drew acute and convalescent COVID-19 samples from the United States, Italy and Spain. T cells, B-cell-depleted T cells, or PBMCs supplied cDNA or gDNA.

The source material was peripheral blood. This chain uses TRBV6-6 with TRBJ1-1, with a tentative D call TRBD1 (6 bases). This sequence originates from a woman aged 50 to 60 with acute or convalescent COVID-19. The CDR3 sequence is CASSPGNQGGTEAFF. CDR3 sequence (DNA): TGTGCCAGCAGTCCCGGGAACCAAGGGGGAACTGAAGCTTTCTTT.